This entry describes one T cell receptor (beta chain). Its specificity is unknown. Germline CDR1 and CDR2: DFQATT and SNEGSKA (reference sequence). V shed 0 bases and J 3 bases; nucleotides not matched to a gene: 12. The CDR3 extends over 18 amino acids. In TCRdb, the reads were re-called with MiXCR into one record per CDR3 protein. The repertoire holds 100,000 to 150,000 distinct CDR3 sequences, with 20% to 30% as singletons. This sample stems from a study of T cell repertoires in cytomegalovirus infection. The sample consisted of PBMCs, sequenced either directly or after in vitro stimulation (not recorded which). The J gene is TRBJ2-1, the V gene TRBV20-1, with TRBD2 matching over 9 bases. This clonotype originated in a human donor in good health (CMV status not recorded). Some clones in this sample may be carry-over from other donors' samples. The CDR3 loop reads CSARDDRASGTHYNEQFF. The DNA for the CDR3 is TGCAGTGCTAGAGATGATAGGGCTAGCGGGACCCACTACAATGAGCAGTTCTTC.